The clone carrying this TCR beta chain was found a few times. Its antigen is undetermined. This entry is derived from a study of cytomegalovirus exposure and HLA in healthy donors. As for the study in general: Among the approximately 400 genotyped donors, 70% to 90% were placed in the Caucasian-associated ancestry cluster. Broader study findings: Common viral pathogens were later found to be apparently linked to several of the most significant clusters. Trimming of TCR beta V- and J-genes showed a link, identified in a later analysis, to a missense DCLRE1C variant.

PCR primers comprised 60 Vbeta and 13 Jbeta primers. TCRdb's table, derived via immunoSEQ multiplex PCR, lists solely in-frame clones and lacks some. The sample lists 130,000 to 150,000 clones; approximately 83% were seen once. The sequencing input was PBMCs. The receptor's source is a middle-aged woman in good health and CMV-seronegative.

The chain's CDR3 is CASSPPNVWAGDTEAFF. CDR3 nucleotide sequence: TGTGCCAGCTCACCACCCAACGTGTGGGCAGGGGACACTGAAGCTTTCTTT. The chain recombines TRBV18 with TRBJ1-1; possibly TRBD1 for D (6 bases). The CDR3 spans 17 residues. CDR1 and CDR2 from the germline V gene are KGHSH and LQKENI. V was pared by 0 bases and J by 3 bases, with 17 bases between.